The 32 T cell receptor beta chains in this list originate from one sample, sequenced in a study of CD8+CD57+ T cells in acquired aplastic anemia. CDR3 and TCR beta VDJ profiling relied on a genomic DNA template. TCRdb fed the reads into MiXCR, producing one record per CDR3 protein. Of around 400,000 distinct CDR3 sequences detected, about 70% appear once; the ten largest clones hold 3% to 4.5%. Sample: sorted CD4+, CD8+, or CD8+CD57+ T cells (not recorded which) from PBMCs. These receptors came from a human donor in good health, serving as a control.

Comment on this clonotype: The junction shows a germline mismatch at one end, possibly a read error. The CDR3 region is CASSHRHGQYSEQFF. The CDR3 region has the DNA TGCGCCAGCAGCCACCGACACGGACAGTACAGTGAGCAGTTCTTC. The chain uses TRBV5-5 and TRBJ2-1, with D maybe TRBD1 (6 bases). This CDR3 spans 15 amino acids. Germline V gene data show CDR1 as SGHKS and CDR2 as YYEKEE (reference sequence).

This chain uses TRBV5-1 with TRBJ2-1; 12 positions match TRBD2. With V trimmed by 5 bases and J by 8 bases, 2 bases remained unmatched. This CDR3 has 13 residues. Germline V gene lookup returns CDR1 SGHRS and CDR2 YFSETQ. The CDR3 bases are TGCGCCAGCAGGGGGACTAGCGGGCATGAGCAGTTCTTC. It translates to CASRGTSGHEQFF.

This clonotype appeared many times. V gene TRBV6-2 or TRBV6-3 combines with J gene TRBJ2-5; TRBD2 aligns across 13 bases. Germline V gene lookup returns CDR1 MNHEY and CDR2 SVGEGT. After removal of 6 bases from V and 4 bases from J, the junction contained 8 bases not matched to a gene. The CDR3 runs to 16 residues. CDR3 residues: CASSDGLAGVGETQYF. In DNA form, the CDR3 reads TGTGCCAGCAGCGACGGACTAGCGGGGGTCGGAGAGACCCAGTACTTC.

This clonotype was picked up many times. This chain connects TRBV24-1 to TRBJ2-6; D gene uncertain. This CDR3 has 16 residues. The V end was cut by 4 bases, the J end by 0 bases, with 9 bases between. Germline CDR1 KGHDR, CDR2 SFDVKD. The CDR3 DNA sequence: TGTGCCACCAGTGACGCTACTGGCTCTGGGGCCAACGTCCTGACTTTC. It is translated as CATSDATGSGANVLTF.

This chain uses TRBV5-6 with TRBJ1-2, with a weak D call TRBD1 (5 bases). The CDR3 sequence is 11 residues long. V was clipped by 3 bases and J by 6 bases, with 6 bases between them. CDR1 and CDR2 from the germline V gene are SGHDT and YYEEEE. The CDR3 DNA is TGTGCCAGCAGCTGGGACCATGGCTACACCTTC. Translated, it gives CASSWDHGYTF. Variable domain in full (rest from reference TRBV5-6 and TRBJ1-2): DAGVTQSPTHLIKTRGQQVTLRCSPKSGHDTVSWYQQALGQGPQFIFQYYEEEERQRGNFPDRFSGHQFPNYSSELNVNALLLGDSALYLCASSWDHGYTFGSGTRLTVV.

V is TRBV9 and J is TRBJ1-1; D is uncertain. V was trimmed by 4 bases and J by 0 bases, leaving 10 bases between them. Germline loops: CDR1 SGDLS, CDR2 YYNGEE. The CDR3 spans 14 residues. The CDR3 sequence: CASSPSGLNTEAFF. As DNA, the CDR3 is TGTGCCAGCAGCCCCTCGGGCCTGAACACTGAAGCTTTCTTT.

The chain recombines TRBV5-8 with TRBJ2-2; D might be TRBD1 (5 bases). V was cut by 4 bases and J by 2 bases, with 12 bases left in between. The CDR3 is made up of 15 amino acids. Germline V gives CDR1 SGHTS, CDR2 YDEGEE. CDR3 loop: CASSGPGQNTGELFF. CDR3 nucleotide sequence: TGTGCCAGCAGCGGTCCCGGACAAAACACCGGGGAGCTGTTTTTT.

This chain links TRBV12-3 or TRBV12-4 with TRBJ2-5; TRBD1 aligns across 12 bases. The CDR3 contains 17 residues. The ends lost 10 bases at V and 3 bases at J; junction bases unmatched: 15. CDR3 nucleotide sequence: TGTGCCACCACCGACCCGGGACAGGGGGCGGGAGAAGAGACCCAGTACTTC. Its protein product is CATTDPGQGAGEETQYF.

This clonotype occurred a few times. The chain joins TRBV30 to TRBJ2-3; 10 positions match TRBD2. This CDR3 is built from 15 residues. J was trimmed by 1 base and V by 2 bases; bases with no gene match: 3. Germline CDR1 and CDR2: GTSNPN and SVGIG (reference sequence). CDR3 in DNA: TGTGCCTGGAGTAGGCTAGCGGGGGGCACAGATACGCAGTATTTT. It translates to CAWSRLAGGTDTQYF.

This chain uses TRBV7-2 with TRBJ1-1; possible D gene TRBD1, 5 bases. This CDR3 comprises 16 residues. V shed 5 bases and J shed 11 bases, with 27 bases lying between them. Germline V lookup: CDR1 SGHTA, CDR2 FQGNSA. The CDR3 DNA is TGTGCCAGCAGCCTTACCGGGACTAGCACAGATACGCAGGCTTTCTTT. Amino acids: CASSLTGTSTDTQAFF. The full variable domain, its missing parts supplied by reference TRBV7-2 and TRBJ1-1, is GAGVSQSPSNKVTEKGKDVELRCDPISGHTALYWYRQSLGQGLEFLIYFQGNSAPDKSGLPSDRFSAERTGGSVSTLTIQRTQQEDSAVYLCASSLTGTSTDTQAFFGQGTRLTVV.

Details on this clonotype: The CDR3 ends on some other residue instead of the conserved phenylalanine or tryptophan, so this is likely a read error. The DNA is left out, because the CDR3 cannot be placed on it with certainty; the CDR3 is given as TCRdb lists it. The V gene is TRBV7-2, the J gene TRBJ1-2. CDR1 SGHTA and CDR2 FQGNSA come from the germline V gene. The CDR3 region is 12 residues in length, termini included. CDR3 amino acids: CASSLVGTDDTL.

The genes are TRBV7-8 and TRBJ2-5; TRBD2 might be the D (7 bases). Germline values: CDR1 SGHVS, CDR2 FQNEAQ. CDR3 length equals 15 residues. The germline V and J ends were trimmed by 8 bases and 13 bases, with 29 bases remaining between them. CDR3 in DNA: TGTGCCAGCGAAGGGGGGGGTGAGACCCAGTACTCCGGGTACTTC. The encoded protein is CASEGGGETQYSGYF. Full variable domain (rest looked up from reference TRBV7-8 and TRBJ2-5): GAGVSQSPRYKVAKRGQDVALRCDPISGHVSLFWYQQALGQGPEFLTYFQNEAQLDKSGLPSDRFFAERPEGSVSTLKIQRTQQEDSAVYLCASEGGGETQYSGYFGPGTRLLVL.

This clonotype was seen at least ten times. The V and J genes are TRBV7-2 and TRBJ2-5; either TRBD1 or TRBD2 may supply D (5 bases each). The V end was cut by 1 base, the J end by 2 bases, with 14 bases between. CDR3 length equals 16 residues. Germline values: CDR1 SGHTA, CDR2 FQGNSA. CDR3 DNA sequence: TGTGCCAGCAGCTTAGGGGGGAAGGGGCCTCAAGAGACCCAGTACTTC. Encoded protein: CASSLGGKGPQETQYF.

The chain carries TRBV10-3 and TRBJ2-7; D gene ambiguous. The CDR3 extends over 15 amino acids. The V gene lost 10 bases and the J gene lost 7 bases, with 26 bases spanning the gap. Germline assignment: CDR1 ENHRY and CDR2 SYGVKD. Here the CDR3 reads CASSVSVGLWHEQYF. The CDR3 DNA reads TGTGCCAGCAGCGTGTCGGTCGGTTTGTGGCATGAGCAGTACTTC.

The chain carries TRBV7-6 and TRBJ2-7; the match to TRBD2 covers 12 bases. J gave up 5 bases and V 3 bases, and 8 bases lay outside the gene matches. Germline-derived CDR1 and CDR2 are SGHVS and FNYEAQ. This CDR3 is 16 amino acids long. Here the CDR3 DNA reads TGTGCCAGCAGCTTCCAGAGACTAGCGGGGGCGGACGAGCAGTACTTC. Translated, it gives CASSFQRLAGADEQYF.

The rearrangement joins TRBV6-1 to TRBJ2-7; the match to TRBD1 covers 8 bases. CDR3 length equals 15 residues. The V and J ends lost 8 bases and 1 base, in that order; junction bases with no gene match: 10. Germline values: CDR1 MNHNS, CDR2 SASEGT. The CDR3 DNA follows: TGTGCCAGCTCTCGACAGGGGTCTTTATCCTACGAGCAGTACTTC. It encodes CASSRQGSLSYEQYF.

This chain uses TRBV19 with TRBJ1-2; D not certain. CDR1 and CDR2 from the germline V gene are LNHDA and SQIVND (reference sequence). The CDR3 contains 17 residues. Trimming stripped 3 bases from V and 10 bases from J, with 27 bases between. The CDR3 loop is CASSIGLGPPGYYFYTF. Written as DNA, the CDR3 is TGTGCCAGTAGTATCGGTCTAGGGCCACCGGGGTACTATTTCTACACCTTC. Drawing the rest from reference TRBV19 and TRBJ1-2, the complete variable domain is DGGITQSPKYLFRKEGQNVTLSCEQNLNHDAMYWYRQDPGQGLRLIYYSQIVNDFQKGDIAEGYSVSREKKESFPLTVTSAQKNPTAFYLCASSIGLGPPGYYFYTFGSGTRLTVV.

The CDR3 bases are TGTGCCAGCAGAACAGGCGGGGGGACCTACGAGCAGTACTTC. It is translated as CASRTGGGTYEQYF. The gene calls are TRBV2 and TRBJ2-7, with 8 bases fitting TRBD2. The CDR3 covers 14 residues. The germline CDR1 and CDR2 sequences are SNHLY and FYNNEI. The junction had 6 bases not matched to a gene; V was cut back by 6 bases and J by 2 bases.

Concerning this clonotype itself: Its ends do not fully match the called genes, so a read error is possible. In DNA, the CDR3 is TGTGCCACCAGCAGATCCGGGGGCGGGCCCCAAGAGACCCAGTACTTC. Translating gives CATSRSGGGPQETQYF. The V gene is TRBV7-2, the J gene TRBJ2-5; D tentatively reads TRBD1 or TRBD2 (6 bases each). This CDR3 region has 16 residues. CDR1 and CDR2 from the germline V gene are SGHTA and FQGNSA.

This clonotype was found many times. The gene calls are TRBV7-6 and TRBJ2-7, with D uncertain. The CDR3 contains 16 residues. Germline CDR1 reads SGHVS; CDR2 reads FNYEAQ. V gave up 2 bases and J gave up 0 bases, with 14 bases separating them. CDR3 sequence: CASSLYSRTSSYEQYF. Here the CDR3 DNA reads TGTGCCAGCAGCTTATATAGTCGGACGAGCTCCTACGAGCAGTACTTC.

Comment on this clonotype: A junction end diverges from the germline sequence, so it may reflect a read error. The chain links TRBV7-9 to TRBJ1-1; 7 bases are shared with TRBD1. The CDR3 is 14 amino acids. The germline CDR1 and CDR2 sequences are SEHNR and FQNEAQ (reference sequence). The CDR3: CAGSLDRTCTEAFF. For the CDR3, the DNA is TGCGCCGGCAGCTTGGACAGGACTTGCACTGAAGCTTTCTTT.

A note on this clonotype: An end of the junction does not agree with germline; a read error may underlie this. The CDR3 is CASSLGQEGPEETQYF. In DNA form, the CDR3 reads TGTGCCAGCAGCTTAGGACAGGAGGGACCTGAGGAGACTCAGTACTTC. V gene TRBV7-9 combines with J gene TRBJ2-5; D may correspond to TRBD1 or TRBD2 (6 bases each). The length of the CDR3 is 16 residues. CDR1 is SEHNR and CDR2 is FQNEAQ in the germline V gene (reference sequence).

Note on this clonotype: A read error may produce the germline difference seen at one junction end. CDR3 region: CASSLDGQISTLYF. Here the CDR3 DNA reads TGTGCCAGCAGCTTAGACGGGCAGATTTCAACCCTGTACTTC. V usage is TRBV7-9 and J usage is TRBJ2-5; D call uncertain. CDR1 and CDR2 from the germline V gene are SEHNR and FQNEAQ (reference sequence). The CDR3 has 14 residues. The variable domain in full, with the rest retrieved from reference TRBV7-9 and TRBJ2-5, is DTGVSQNPRHKITKRGQNVTFRCDPISEHNRLYWYRQTLGQGPEFLTYFQNEAQLEKSRLLSDRFSAERPKGSFSTLEIQRTEQGDSAMYLCASSLDGQISTLYFGPGTRLLVL.

As regards this clonotype: A read error may account for a junction end that differs from germline. J is TRBJ1-5 and V is TRBV7-8, with D tentatively TRBD1 (5 bases). This CDR3 comprises 14 residues. The germline V gene has CDR1 SGHVS and CDR2 FQNEAQ. The CDR3 here is CATSLAAGGLDTQF. The CDR3 DNA sequence: TGTGCCACCAGCTTAGCAGCGGGGGGGTTAGATACGCAGTTT. The full variable domain, rest sourced from reference TRBV7-8 and TRBJ1-5, is GAGVSQSPRYKVAKRGQDVALRCDPISGHVSLFWYQQALGQGPEFLTYFQNEAQLDKSGLPSDRFFAERPEGSVSTLKIQRTQQEDSAVYLCATSLAAGGLDTQFGDGTRLSIL.

Worth noting for this clonotype: The CDR3 carries no conserved terminal phenylalanine or tryptophan, so it likely arises from a read error. Because the CDR3's place on the DNA is in doubt, the DNA is left out and the CDR3 is given as listed by TCRdb. This chain joins TRBV7-8 and TRBJ1-2; TRBD1, the table's D call, was not compared with the DNA. The germline V gene has CDR1 SGHVS and CDR2 FQNEAQ. The CDR3 is 13 amino acids long, termini counted. This CDR3 is CASSLDVQGAREQ.

The chain is built from TRBV11-3 and TRBJ1-2, with a weak D call TRBD1 (6 bases). CDR3 length: 14 residues. Trimming pared 7 bases from V and 5 bases from J, leaving 17 bases between. CDR1 and CDR2 (germline): SGHNT, YENEEA. The chain's CDR3 is CASKKGGWRYGYTF. The CDR3 region has the DNA TGTGCCAGCAAAAAGGGGGGTTGGAGATATGGCTACACCTTC.

The chain combines TRBV5-5 with TRBJ1-6; no firm D call. This CDR3 is 16 amino acids long. Germline-derived CDR1 and CDR2 are SGHKS and YYEKEE (reference sequence). V was shortened by 1 base and J by 6 bases, with 14 bases between the two germline ends. CDR3 in DNA: TGTGCCAGCAGCTTGAACTCTGGCAACACTAATTCACCCCTCCACTTT. This codes for CASSLNSGNTNSPLHF.

The chain is built from TRBV29-1 and TRBJ1-5; D is ambiguous. The CDR3 contains 13 residues. Germline loops: CDR1 SQVTM, CDR2 ANQGSEA. Trimming shortened V by 6 bases and J by 5 bases, and 14 bases separated the two germline ends. This chain's CDR3 is CSVASGRDQPQHF. In nucleotides, the CDR3 is TGCAGCGTCGCCAGCGGACGCGATCAGCCCCAGCATTTT.

This clonotype was counted at least ten times. The chain joins TRBV19 to TRBJ2-7; the match to TRBD1 covers 11 bases. Germline V gene sequence: CDR1 LNHDA, CDR2 SQIVND (reference sequence). The CDR3 covers 15 residues. After removal of 5 bases from V and 8 bases from J, the junction contained 11 bases not matched to a gene. The CDR3 coding sequence is TGTGCCAGTAGTCCCGGACAGGGGGCGGCCGTGCAGCAGTACTTC. It specifies CASSPGQGAAVQQYF.

V gene TRBV9 combines with J gene TRBJ1-1, with D possibly TRBD1 on 5 matching bases. Trimming took 3 bases from V and 4 from J, leaving 16 bases between them. This CDR3 is built from 15 residues. Germline V gene lookup returns CDR1 SGDLS and CDR2 YYNGEE. In DNA form, the CDR3 reads TGTGCCAGCAGCGCACAGGCTCCGTGGCGCACTGAAGCTTTCTTT. It specifies CASSAQAPWRTEAFF.

The chain employs TRBV7-6 and TRBJ1-2; D is undetermined. Germline lookup yields CDR1 SGHVS and CDR2 FNYEAQ. This CDR3 region has 15 residues. V lost 5 bases and J 14 bases, leaving 27 bases between the germline ends. CDR3 amino acids: CASSVSTNTKDFFTF. In nucleotides, the CDR3 is TGTGCCAGCAGCGTGTCCACGAACACTAAAGATTTCTTTACCTTC.

The CDR3 nucleotides read TGTGCCAGTAGAACCGGACAGGGTAGCGACGAGCATTTT. Its translation is CASRTGQGSDEHF. The chain recombines TRBV19 with TRBJ1-5, with 8 bases lining up with TRBD1. CDR3 length equals 13 residues. The germline gives CDR1 LNHDA, CDR2 SQIVND (reference sequence). J gave up 14 bases and V 6 bases, and 12 bases lay outside the gene matches.